The source of this T cell receptor (beta chain) is a study of post-analysis software for immune sequencing data. The study, taken as a whole, reports: Several TRBV segments, TRBV5-6, TRBV5-1 and TRBV20-1 among them, were found more frequent in patients than controls.

A remark on this clonotype: What it binds is not known.

Trimming pared 0 bases from V and 5 bases from J, leaving 13 bases between. The CDR3 is 16 residues long. The germline V gene encodes CDR1 SEHNR and CDR2 FQNEAQ (reference sequence). Unique-molecular-identifier-tagged TCR beta cDNA libraries were used. TCRdb redid the calling of the PCR reads with MiXCR, one entry per CDR3 protein. The table shows 750,000 to 950,000 distinct CDR3 sequences, with 40% to 55% occurring only once. The chain couples TRBV7-9 to TRBJ1-4; D is possibly TRBD1 (5 bases). This TCR came from a girl aged 5-17 years with multiple sclerosis. Source material: blood. As DNA, the CDR3 is TGTGCCAGCAGCTTAGCGCAGAGGGGCGGGAATGAAAAACTGTTTTTT. Protein product: CASSLAQRGGNEKLFF.